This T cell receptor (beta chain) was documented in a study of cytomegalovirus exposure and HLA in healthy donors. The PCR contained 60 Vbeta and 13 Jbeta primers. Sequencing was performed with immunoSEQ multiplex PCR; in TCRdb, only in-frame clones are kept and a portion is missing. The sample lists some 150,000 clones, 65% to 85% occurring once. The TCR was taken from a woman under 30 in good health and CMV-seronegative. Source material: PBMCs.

The CDR3 spells CASSWSPVERTQYF. For the CDR3, the DNA is TGCGCCAGCAGCTGGAGCCCCGTGGAGCGGACCCAGTACTTC. The V call is TRBV5-1, the J call TRBJ2-5; D unresolved. Germline V lookup: CDR1 SGHRS, CDR2 YFSETQ. Trimming cost V 3 bases and J 7 bases, with 16 bases left between them. There are 14 residues in the CDR3.